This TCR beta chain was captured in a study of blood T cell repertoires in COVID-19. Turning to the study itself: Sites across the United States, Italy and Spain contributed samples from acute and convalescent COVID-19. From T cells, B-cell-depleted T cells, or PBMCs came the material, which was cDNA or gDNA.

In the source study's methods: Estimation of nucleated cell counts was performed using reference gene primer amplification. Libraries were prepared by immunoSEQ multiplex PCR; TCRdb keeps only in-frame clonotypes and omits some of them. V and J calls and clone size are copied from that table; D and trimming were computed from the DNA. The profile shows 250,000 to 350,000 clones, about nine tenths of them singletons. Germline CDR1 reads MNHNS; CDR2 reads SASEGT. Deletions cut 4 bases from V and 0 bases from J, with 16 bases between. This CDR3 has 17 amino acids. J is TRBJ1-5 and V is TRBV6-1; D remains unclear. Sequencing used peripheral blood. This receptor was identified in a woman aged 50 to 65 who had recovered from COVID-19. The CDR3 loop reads CASSGGWGGNSNQPQHF. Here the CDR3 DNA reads TGTGCCAGCAGTGGGGGTTGGGGAGGCAATAGCAATCAGCCCCAGCATTTT.